Following are 19 T cell receptor beta chains from one sample sequenced in a study of vaccination and CD4 T cells after COVID-19 (dated by TCRdb to 2021 to 2024). The time point label, read with the paper, signifies: late sampling 161 to 241 days after vaccination in a few convalescent patients. The treatment or condition label, as the study defines it: roughly 10-day PBMC culture with coronavirus spike peptide pools or control peptides (ViraFEST assay). Receptor libraries were prepared by PCR. TCRdb names Illumina iSeq 100 as the instrument used. At the Johns Hopkins FTIC core, DNA from the cultured CD4+ T cells underwent TCR sequencing with the Oncomine TCR Beta short-read assay. The public reads were quality trimmed at Q25 with fastp and then assembled into clones with MiXCR by TCRdb, keeping productive beta chains. Duplicate CDR3 protein sequences are folded into a single record with the most common DNA and genes. For this sample the table gives approximately 25,000 distinct CDR3 sequences, of which approximately 28% were detected only once. The ten largest make up roughly 6.6% of the sample.

Their specific antigens are unknown. The specimen comprised CD4+ T cells from blood, cultured in vitro, sampled about 7 months after SARS-CoV-2 vaccination. These receptors all come from a human donor who had recovered from COVID-19.

The chain joins TRBV21-1 to TRBJ2-7; the table names TRBD1, a call not compared with the DNA. TRBV21-1 is labeled a pseudogene. The CDR3 has 18 amino acids. The CDR3 loop reads CAWDTGTGGKYPRVEQYF. The CDR3 region has the DNA TGTGCCTGGGACACCGGGACAGGGGGGAAGTACCCTCGCGTCGAGCAGTACTTC.

This chain joins TRBV28 and TRBJ1-5; D gene ambiguous. Deletions cut 8 bases from V and 7 bases from J, with 12 bases between. CDR3 size: 12 residues. CDR1 MDHEN and CDR2 SYDVKM come from the germline V gene. In DNA form, the CDR3 reads TGTGCCAGCTCTAACCGAGACCAGCCCCAGCATTTT. As protein: CASSNRDQPQHF.

This clonotype was seen only a few times. The chain recombines TRBV20-1 with TRBJ1-2, with D perhaps matching TRBD1 (6 bases). V was shortened by 4 bases and J by 7 bases, with 13 bases between the two germline ends. The CDR3 runs 12 residues. CDR1 and CDR2 (germline): DFQATT, SNEGSKA (reference sequence). CDR3 amino acids: CSAIRGALGYTF. The CDR3 nucleotides read TGCAGTGCTATCAGGGGCGCCCTTGGCTACACCTTC.

V is TRBV18 and J is TRBJ2-7; possible D gene TRBD1, 5 bases. Germline V lookup: CDR1 KGHSH, CDR2 LQKENI. Trimming took 1 base from V and 0 from J, leaving 10 bases between them. The CDR3 sequence is 15 residues long. The CDR3 bases are TGTGCCAGCTCACCACAAGGGGCTAACTCCTACGAGCAGTACTTC. Translating it yields CASSPQGANSYEQYF. Variable domain in full (rest from reference TRBV18 and TRBJ2-7): NAGVMQNPRHLVRRRGQEARLRCSPMKGHSHVYWYRQLPEEGLKFMVYLQKENIIDESGMPKERFSAEFPKEGPSILRIQQVVRGDSAAYFCASSPQGANSYEQYFGPGTRLTVT.

This clonotype has just a few counts. The chain couples TRBV15 to TRBJ2-1, with a weak D call TRBD2 (6 bases). V lost 3 bases to trimming and J lost 4 bases, with 19 bases between them. The germline gives CDR1 LNHNV, CDR2 YYDKDF (reference sequence). The CDR3 has 17 residues. The CDR3 DNA is TGTGCCACCAGCAGGGGAAGAGGACTAACCTTTTACAATGAGCAGTTCTTC. Its protein product is CATSRGRGLTFYNEQFF. The variable domain in full, completed from reference TRBV15 and TRBJ2-1, reads DAMVIQNPRYQVTQFGKPVTLSCSQTLNHNVMYWYQQKSSQAPKLLFHYYDKDFNNEADTPDNFQSRRPNTSFCFLDIRSPGLGDTAMYLCATSRGRGLTFYNEQFFGPGTRLTVL.

This clonotype occurred a few times. This CDR3 reads CASTDTDVLGETQYF. CDR3 sequence (DNA): TGTGCCAGCACCGACACGGACGTCCTCGGAGAGACCCAGTACTTC. The chain couples TRBV6-1 to TRBJ2-5, with unresolved D. This CDR3 has 15 amino acids. The germline V gene encodes CDR1 MNHNS and CDR2 SASEGT. Trimming took off 7 bases at V and 4 bases at J, with 19 bases between the two ends.

The chain combines TRBV19 with TRBJ1-2; D remains ambiguous. V lost 4 bases to trimming and J lost 10 bases, with 10 bases between them. Germline CDR1 LNHDA, CDR2 SQIVND (reference sequence). This CDR3 has 11 amino acids. The CDR3 DNA is TGTGCCAGTAGTAGGAACAAGGCCTACACCTTC. Translated, it gives CASSRNKAYTF. The variable domain in full, completed from reference TRBV19 and TRBJ1-2, reads DGGITQSPKYLFRKEGQNVTLSCEQNLNHDAMYWYRQDPGQGLRLIYYSQIVNDFQKGDIAEGYSVSREKKESFPLTVTSAQKNPTAFYLCASSRNKAYTFGSGTRLTVV.

This clonotype is a singleton in its sample. The DNA of the CDR3 is TGTGCCAGCAGATCGGGGACAGGGGGAAACATTCAGTACTTC. Residues: CASRSGTGGNIQYF. V is TRBV6-1 and J is TRBJ2-4; 11 nucleotides match TRBD1. This CDR3 is 14 amino acids long. Germline CDR1 and CDR2: MNHNS and SASEGT. V shed 6 bases, J shed 6 bases, and the junction held 4 bases outside the gene matches.

This clonotype showed up just a few times. The chain has TRBV10-3 and TRBJ2-6; D is undetermined. This CDR3 has 13 residues. Germline V CDR1 and CDR2: ENHRY, SYGVKD. V was trimmed by 7 bases and J by 5 bases, leaving 9 bases between them. The CDR3 DNA reads TGTGCCATCACCGGCAGCCGGGCCAACGTCCTGACTTTC. Translating it yields CAITGSRANVLTF.

This chain links TRBV11-2 with TRBJ1-2; no clear D gene. Germline values: CDR1 SGHAT, CDR2 FQNNGV. V gave up 1 base and J gave up 8 bases, with 11 bases separating them. The CDR3 contains 13 residues. This chain's CDR3 is CASSLVRVMGYTF. The CDR3 nucleotides are TGTGCCAGCAGCTTAGTACGGGTGATGGGCTACACCTTC.

The sample holds one count of this clonotype. The V call is TRBV11-2, the J call TRBJ2-7; the D gene is possibly TRBD2 (5 bases). The ends were cut back, 2 bases at V and 3 bases at J, with 14 bases in the middle. The length of the CDR3 is 15 residues. In germline, CDR1 is SGHAT, CDR2 FQNNGV. Here the CDR3 reads CASSLNRGSYYEQYF. In nucleotides, the CDR3 is TGTGCCAGCAGCTTAAACAGAGGGTCCTACTACGAGCAGTACTTC.

With regard to this clonotype: The germline gene is not matched at one end of the junction; a read error may be the cause. The V gene is TRBV20-1, the J gene TRBJ2-7; TRBD1 aligns across 7 bases. Germline V gives CDR1 DFQATT, CDR2 SNEGSKA (reference sequence). This CDR3 contains 14 residues. The CDR3 coding sequence is TGCAATGCTATAATGACAGGGTCGGGTTACGAGCAGTACTTC. Translation gives CNAIMTGSGYEQYF.

The rearrangement joins TRBV7-9 to TRBJ2-7, with 7 positions matching TRBD1. CDR1 and CDR2 (germline): SEHNR, FQNEAQ (reference sequence). The CDR3 length is 14 residues. V lost 4 bases and J lost 4; bases outside the gene matches: 7. The CDR3 region has the DNA TGTGCCAGCAGCTCCGCAGGGGGTTTTTACGAGCAGTACTTC. Its translation: CASSSAGGFYEQYF.

The rearrangement joins TRBV20-1 to TRBJ2-5, with D hard to call. The V end lost 6 bases, the J end lost 2 bases, and 4 bases lay between the germline ends. CDR1 and CDR2 from the germline V gene are DFQATT and SNEGSKA (reference sequence). The CDR3 is 10 amino acids. This CDR3 is CSAIQETQYF. Here the CDR3 DNA reads TGCAGTGCCATACAAGAGACCCAGTACTTC.

The chain employs TRBV29-1 and TRBJ2-7; D might be TRBD2 (5 bases). Trimming shortened V by 7 bases and J by 3 bases, and 13 bases separated the two germline ends. The CDR3 sequence is 12 residues long. CDR1 and CDR2 (germline): SQVTM, ANQGSEA. DNA of the CDR3: TGCAGCGGCCAGGACGGGAACTACGAGCAGTACTTC. This encodes CSGQDGNYEQYF.

In this sample, this clonotype turned up a few times. This chain connects TRBV6-5 to TRBJ2-7, with 8 bases aligning to TRBD1. Looked up from germline, CDR1 is MNHEY and CDR2 is SVGAGI. The ends lost 0 bases at V and 3 bases at J; junction bases unmatched: 4. The length of the CDR3 is 15 residues. The CDR3 region has the DNA TGTGCCAGCAGTTACTCAACCGGACAGGGCTACGAGCAGTACTTC. Its translation is CASSYSTGQGYEQYF.

This clonotype was counted only a few times. The chain has TRBV6-1 and TRBJ2-7, with 9 bases identical to TRBD2. The CDR3 runs 14 residues. CDR1 is MNHNS and CDR2 is SASEGT in the germline V gene. Unmatched junction bases numbered 6, after V lost 6 bases and J lost 3 bases. CDR3 sequence: CASRGAGGRYEQYF. DNA for the CDR3: TGTGCCAGCAGAGGGGCGGGAGGGCGCTACGAGCAGTACTTC.

The genes are TRBV28 and TRBJ1-5; D call uncertain. Trimming took off 7 bases at V and 0 bases at J, with 7 bases between the two ends. The V gene's germline CDR1 is MDHEN and CDR2 SYDVKM. The CDR3 is made up of 13 amino acids. The CDR3 sequence: CASIRDSNQPQHF. The CDR3 DNA follows: TGTGCCAGCATAAGGGATAGCAATCAGCCCCAGCATTTT. The full variable domain, its missing parts supplied by reference TRBV28 and TRBJ1-5, is DVKVTQSSRYLVKRTGEKVFLECVQDMDHENMFWYRQDPGLGLRLIYFSYDVKMKEKGDIPEGYSVSREKKERFSLILESASTNQTSMYLCASIRDSNQPQHFGDGTRLSIL.

The J gene is TRBJ2-1, the V gene TRBV2, with D possibly being TRBD1 or TRBD2 (5 bases each). The CDR3 sequence is 13 residues long. V shed 6 bases and J shed 9 bases, with 15 bases lying between them. The germline V gene encodes CDR1 SNHLY and CDR2 FYNNEI. DNA of the CDR3: TGTGCCAGCAGGGGGGTGGACTTAGGTGAGCAGTTCTTC. It is translated as CASRGVDLGEQFF.